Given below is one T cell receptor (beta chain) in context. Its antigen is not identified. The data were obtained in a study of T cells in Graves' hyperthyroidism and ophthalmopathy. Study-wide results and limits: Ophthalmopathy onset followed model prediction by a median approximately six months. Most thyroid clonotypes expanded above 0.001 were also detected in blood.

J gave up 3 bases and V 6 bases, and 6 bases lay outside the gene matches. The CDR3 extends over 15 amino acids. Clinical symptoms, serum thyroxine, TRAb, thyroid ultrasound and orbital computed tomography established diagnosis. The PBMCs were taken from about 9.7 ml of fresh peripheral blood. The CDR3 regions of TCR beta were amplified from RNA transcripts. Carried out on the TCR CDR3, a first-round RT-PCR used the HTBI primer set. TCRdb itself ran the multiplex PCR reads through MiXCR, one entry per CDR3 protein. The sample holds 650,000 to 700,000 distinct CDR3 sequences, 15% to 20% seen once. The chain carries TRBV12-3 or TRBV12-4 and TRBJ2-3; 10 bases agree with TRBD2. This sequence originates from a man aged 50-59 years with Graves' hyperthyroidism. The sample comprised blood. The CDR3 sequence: CASSLLAGHTDTQYF. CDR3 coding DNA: TGTGCCAGCAGCCTACTAGCGGGACATACAGATACGCAGTATTTT.